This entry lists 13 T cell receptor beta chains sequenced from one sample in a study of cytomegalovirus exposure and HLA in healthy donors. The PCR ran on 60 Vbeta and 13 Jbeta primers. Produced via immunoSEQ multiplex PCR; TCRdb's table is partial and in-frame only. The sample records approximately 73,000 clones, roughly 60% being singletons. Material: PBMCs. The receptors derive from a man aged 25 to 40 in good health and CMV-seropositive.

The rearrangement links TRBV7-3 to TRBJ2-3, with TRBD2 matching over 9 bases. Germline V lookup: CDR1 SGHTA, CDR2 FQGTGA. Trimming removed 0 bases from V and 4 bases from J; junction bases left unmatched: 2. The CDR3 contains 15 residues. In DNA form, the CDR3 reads TGTGCCAGCAGCTTAACTAGCGGGAGTGCAGATACGCAGTATTTT. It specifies CASSLTSGSADTQYF.

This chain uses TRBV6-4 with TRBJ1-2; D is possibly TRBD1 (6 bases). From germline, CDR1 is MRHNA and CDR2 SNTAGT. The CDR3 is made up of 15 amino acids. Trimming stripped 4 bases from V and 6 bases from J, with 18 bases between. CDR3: CASSGQALYPNGYTF. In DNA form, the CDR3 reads TGTGCCAGCAGTGGACAGGCCCTATACCCCAATGGCTACACCTTC.

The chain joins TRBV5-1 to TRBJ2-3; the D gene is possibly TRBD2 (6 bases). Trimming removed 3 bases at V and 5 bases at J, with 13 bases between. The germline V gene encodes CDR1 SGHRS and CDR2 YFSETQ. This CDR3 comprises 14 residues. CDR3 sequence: CASSWVGRLDTQYF. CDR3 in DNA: TGCGCCAGCAGCTGGGTCGGGAGATTAGATACGCAGTATTTT.

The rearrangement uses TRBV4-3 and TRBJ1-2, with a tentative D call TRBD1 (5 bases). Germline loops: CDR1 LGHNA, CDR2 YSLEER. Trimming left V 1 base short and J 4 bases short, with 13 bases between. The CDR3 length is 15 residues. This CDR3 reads CASSQGRAPLYGYTF. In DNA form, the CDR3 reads TGCGCCAGCAGCCAAGGCAGGGCACCCCTCTATGGCTACACCTTC.

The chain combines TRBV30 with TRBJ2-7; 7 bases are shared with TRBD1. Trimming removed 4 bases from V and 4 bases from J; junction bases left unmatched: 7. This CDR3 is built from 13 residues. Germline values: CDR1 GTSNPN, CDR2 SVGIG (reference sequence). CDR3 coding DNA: TGTGCCTGGACCGGGGACAGTCCTTACGAGCAGTACTTC. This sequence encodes CAWTGDSPYEQYF.

The CDR3 reads CASSEVREADYEQYF. The DNA for the CDR3 is TGTGCCAGCAGTGAAGTGCGGGAGGCAGACTACGAGCAGTACTTC. The chain recombines TRBV6-1 with TRBJ2-7; 8 bases are a match to TRBD2. Germline CDR1 MNHNS, CDR2 SASEGT. Trimming cost V 1 base and J 3 bases; bases outside gene matches: 5. This CDR3 contains 15 residues.

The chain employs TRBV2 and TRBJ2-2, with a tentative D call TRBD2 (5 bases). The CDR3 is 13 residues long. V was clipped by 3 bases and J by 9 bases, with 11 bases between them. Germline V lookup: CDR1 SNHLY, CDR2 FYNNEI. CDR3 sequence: CASSEARGRELFF. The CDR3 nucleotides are TGTGCCAGCAGTGAGGCCCGGGGTCGGGAGCTGTTTTTT.

The CDR3 bases are TGTGCCAGCAGCTTGGACAGGGGGAAAGAGACCCAGTACTTC. Amino acids: CASSLDRGKETQYF. The chain has TRBV5-6 and TRBJ2-5; 8 bases are shared with TRBD1. CDR1 is SGHDT and CDR2 is YYEEEE in the germline V gene. The junction had 1 base not matched to a gene; V was cut back by 0 bases and J by 3 bases. The CDR3 covers 14 residues.

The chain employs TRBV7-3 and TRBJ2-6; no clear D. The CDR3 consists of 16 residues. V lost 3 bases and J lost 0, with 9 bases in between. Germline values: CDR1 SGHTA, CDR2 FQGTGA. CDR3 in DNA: TGTGCCAGCAGCTTTTCCAGTGACTCTGGGGCCAACGTCCTGACTTTC. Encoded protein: CASSFSSDSGANVLTF.

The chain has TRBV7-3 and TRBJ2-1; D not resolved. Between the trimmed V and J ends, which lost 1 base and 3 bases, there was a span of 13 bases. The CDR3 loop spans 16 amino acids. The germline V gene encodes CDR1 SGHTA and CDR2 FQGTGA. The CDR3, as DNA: TGTGCCAGCAGCTTAAGAGTATCGCTCTACTACAATGAGCAGTTCTTC. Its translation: CASSLRVSLYYNEQFF.

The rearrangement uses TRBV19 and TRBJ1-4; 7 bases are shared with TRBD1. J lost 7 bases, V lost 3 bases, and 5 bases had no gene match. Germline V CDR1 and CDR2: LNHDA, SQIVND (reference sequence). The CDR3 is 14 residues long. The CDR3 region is CASSIRQGAEKLFF. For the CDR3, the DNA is TGTGCCAGTAGTATTCGACAGGGTGCTGAAAAACTGTTTTTT.

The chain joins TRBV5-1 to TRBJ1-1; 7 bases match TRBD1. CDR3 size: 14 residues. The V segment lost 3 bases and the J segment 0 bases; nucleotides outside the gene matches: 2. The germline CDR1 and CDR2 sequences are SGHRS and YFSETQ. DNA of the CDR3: TGCGCCAGCAGCTACGGGACAGTGAACACTGAAGCTTTCTTT. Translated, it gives CASSYGTVNTEAFF.

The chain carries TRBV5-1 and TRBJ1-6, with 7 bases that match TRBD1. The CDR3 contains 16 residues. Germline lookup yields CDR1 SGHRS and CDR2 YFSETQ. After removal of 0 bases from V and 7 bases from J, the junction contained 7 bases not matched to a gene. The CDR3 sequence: CASSLGDSSGNSPLHF. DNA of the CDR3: TGCGCCAGCAGCTTGGGGGACAGCTCTGGGAATTCACCCCTCCACTTT.